This is a list of T cell receptor beta chains from one sample in a study of T cells in localized non-small cell lung cancer. TCRdb keeps only in-frame clones here, not all; method: immunoSEQ multiplex PCR. The sample yields about 76,000 clones, roughly 84% seen once. The specimen comprised peripheral blood, sampled before any cancer treatment. The receptor source for this set is a female donor at least 60 years old with stage I lung adenocarcinoma. Both conserved end residues are part of each CDR3. D genes are given only for firm matches. The size of a clone is reported for some rows only, either as once, few or many, or as a class for expanded clones.

J,D,length,V,size,DNA,CDR3
TRBJ2-4,NA,18,TRBV7-8,NA,TGTGCCAGCAGCTTAAATCAGGGTTTATACTCAGGGGGGAACATTCAGTACTTC,CASSLNQGLYSGGNIQYF
TRBJ2-7,TRBD2,14,TRBV10-3,NA,TGTGCCACATACGAAAGCGGGGGCCTCTACGAGCAGTACTTC,CATYESGGLYEQYF
TRBJ1-2,NA,15,TRBV2,NA,TGTGCCAGCAGTGTAGGCCCAGGGATCTACTATGGCTACACCTTC,CASSVGPGIYYGYTF
TRBJ2-7,TRBD1,14,TRBV7-9,NA,TGTGCCAGCAGCGAAGGACAGGGGCCCTACGAGCAGTACTTC,CASSEGQGPYEQYF
TRBJ2-2,TRBD1,17,TRBV7-7,NA,TGTGCTAGCAGCCCCGACAGGGTCTCGATGAACACCGGGGAGCTGTTTTTT,CASSPDRVSMNTGELFF
TRBJ2-5,TRBD1,15,TRBV25-1,NA,TGTGCCAGCAGGGGCCCGGGACAGGGAGGGGAGACCCAGTACTTC,CASRGPGQGGETQYF
TRBJ1-4,TRBD1,13,TRBV4-1,NA,TGCGCCAGCACCAGGACAGGGGTGGAAAAACTGTTTTTT,CASTRTGVEKLFF
TRBJ2-7,NA,17,TRBV12-2,NA,TGTGCAAGTCGCTTGCGAGGTCGTCTAGCGGGAGGCTACGAGCAGTACTTC,CASRLRGRLAGGYEQYF
TRBJ2-5,NA,13,TRBV28,NA,TGTGCCAGCAGTTTAGGGGGAGGAGGGACCCAGTACTTC,CASSLGGGGTQYF
TRBJ1-2,NA,14,TRBV18,NA,TGTGCCAGCTCACCACAGCCCCGATTTGATGGCTACACCTTC,CASSPQPRFDGYTF
TRBJ1-3,NA,15,TRBV2,many,TGTGCCAGCAGCTCTAGAACGGGGTCTGGAAACACCATATATTTT,CASSSRTGSGNTIYF
TRBJ2-7,TRBD1,14,TRBV19,few,TGTGCCAGTAGTACCACAGGGGGCTCCTACGAGCAGTACTTC,CASSTTGGSYEQYF
TRBJ2-4,TRBD1,14,TRBV9,NA,TGTGCCAGCAGCGCTCGGACAGGGGAAAACATTCAGTACTTC,CASSARTGENIQYF
TRBJ1-4,TRBD1,14,TRBV7-9,NA,TGTGCCAGCAGCCCCGACAGGGGGGATGAAAAACTGTTTTTT,CASSPDRGDEKLFF
TRBJ2-2,TRBD1,13,TRBV5-4,few,TGTGCCAGCAGCCCGACAGGGTCCGGGGAGCTGTTTTTT,CASSPTGSGELFF